This T cell receptor beta chain was profiled in a study of blood T cells in healthy people across ages. Per sample, a minimum of 6 million PBMCs were isolated. With a J-beta primer mix and a sample-barcoded 5' primer, a second PCR ran roughly 6 to 11 cycles. TCRdb independently ran MiXCR on the 5' RACE reads; one entry per CDR3 protein. The sample lists about a million distinct CDR3 sequences; around two fifths were seen once. Study results and caveats: Estimates drawn from one million T cells were deemed to understate diversity.

With regard to this clonotype: Its antigen is not known.

The source material was blood. This sequence originates from a man aged 18 to 30 in good health.

CDR3 in DNA: TGCGCCAGCAGCATCGGGACTAGCGATAATGAGCAGTACTTC. Its translation: CASSIGTSDNEQYF. The chain joins TRBV5-1 to TRBJ2-7; TRBD2 matches at 10 bases. There are 14 residues in the CDR3. With V trimmed by 4 bases and J by 7 bases, 8 bases remained unmatched. CDR1 and CDR2 (germline): SGHRS, YFSETQ.